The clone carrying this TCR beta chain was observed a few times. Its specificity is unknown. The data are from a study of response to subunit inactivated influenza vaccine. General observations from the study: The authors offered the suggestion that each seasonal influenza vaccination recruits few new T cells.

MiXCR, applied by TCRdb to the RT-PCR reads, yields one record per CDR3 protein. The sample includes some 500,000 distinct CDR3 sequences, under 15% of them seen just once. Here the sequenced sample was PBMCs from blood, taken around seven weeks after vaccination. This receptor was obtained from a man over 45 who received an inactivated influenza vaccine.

The CDR3 DNA is TGTGCCAGCAGCTTAAAACGGTGGGACAGGGGTGGTCAGAACACTGAAGCTTTCTTT. Its translation: CASSLKRWDRGGQNTEAFF. The chain combines TRBV11-2 with TRBJ1-1, with 10 bases lining up with TRBD1. The CDR3 totals 19 residues. The junction had 13 bases not matched to a gene; V was cut back by 2 bases and J by 1 base. CDR1 and CDR2 (germline): SGHAT, FQNNGV.